The TCR beta chain described here comes from a study of T cells in Graves' hyperthyroidism and ophthalmopathy. Study results and caveats: In validation, the model predicted ophthalmopathy. These predictions came a median about 6.5 months before onset.

Clinicians diagnosed patients from clinical symptoms, serum thyroxine and TRAb, thyroid ultrasound and orbital computed tomography. At least ten counts were recorded for this clonotype. Its antigen is not known. Trimming shortened V by 6 bases and J by 3 bases, and 21 bases separated the two germline ends. The CDR3 totals 15 residues. Germline V lookup: CDR1 DFQATT, CDR2 SNEGSKA (reference sequence). The source material, RNA transcripts, was used to amplify TCR beta CDR3 regions. Researchers ran a first-round RT-PCR on the TCR CDR3 using the HTBI primer set. Each CDR3 protein gets one entry after TCRdb re-called the multiplex PCR reads with MiXCR. The sample shows fewer than 350,000 distinct CDR3 sequences, about a sixth of them seen only once.

The rearrangement links TRBV20-1 to TRBJ2-7; D possibly corresponds to TRBD2 (6 bases). This clonotype originated in a middle-aged woman with Graves' ophthalmopathy. Sequenced sample: blood. The CDR3, as DNA: TGCAGTGCCGAGGGTAGCGGCGAACTAAACTACGAGCAGTACTTC. Translation: CSAEGSGELNYEQYF.